The 24 T cell receptor beta chains in this list originate from one sample, sequenced in a study of tissue T cells after allogeneic stem cell transplantation. Libraries were prepared by immunoSEQ multiplex PCR; TCRdb keeps only in-frame clonotypes and omits some of them. The repertoire includes roughly 20,000 clones, around 63% of them detected once, and 0.41% sits in the top ten. Sequencing was done on a sample of blood. The receptors here all came from a female BALB/c mouse in good health. For the strain, the MHC haplotype given is H2-d.

As for this clone: The germline and genes are mouse ones. CDR3 sequence reads: CASSQDAGTDSGNTLYF. CDR3 DNA (partial): TGTGCCAGCAGCCAAGATGCCGGGACGGATTCTGGAAATACGCTCTAT. This chain joins TRBV2 and TRBJ1-3, with D perhaps TRBD1 (5 bases). The read terminates 1 residue ahead of where the CDR3 ends, so the germline J gene completes it. The V and J ends lost 0 bases and 0 bases respectively, with 12 bases between them. The CDR3 consists of 17 residues. CDR1 and CDR2 (germline): LGHNA, YSYQKL. The whole variable domain, filled in from reference TRBV2 and TRBJ1-3, reads DPKIIQKPKYLVAVTGSEKILICEQYLGHNAMYWYRQSAKKPLEFMFSYSYQKLMDNQTASSRFQPQSSKKNHLDLQITALKPDDSATYFCASSQDAGTDSGNTLYFGEGSRLIVV.

Turning to this clone: Mouse germline and gene names are used. Read coverage stops 1 residue before the CDR3 terminus; the germline J gene supplies the remainder. The gene calls are TRBV4 and TRBJ1-4; tentative D call: TRBD1 (6 bases). In germline, CDR1 is LGHDT, CDR2 YNNKQL (reference sequence). V was clipped by 4 bases and J by 3 bases, with 9 bases between them. CDR3 length equals 14 residues. This CDR3 reads CASSFGTTNERLFF. Incomplete CDR3 DNA: TGTGCCAGCAGCTTCGGGACAACCAACGAAAGATTATTT.

The sample holds a few counts of this clone. The gene names given are mouse names. The read comes to an end 1 residue before the CDR3 does, leaving the germline J gene to fill in the end. The chain joins TRBV4 to TRBJ2-1, with 9 bases identical to TRBD2. V trimming: 3 bases; J trimming: 3 bases; junction bases outside the gene matches: 0. Looked up from germline, CDR1 is LGHDT and CDR2 is YNNKQL (reference sequence). The CDR3 has 14 amino acids. The covered CDR3 bases are TGTGCCAGCAGCTACTGGGGGGGCTATGCTGAGCAGTTC. Translating it yields CASSYWGGYAEQF. The whole CDR3 region reads CASSYWGGYAEQFF.

Details on this clone: The gene names given are mouse names. The read stops 1 residue short of the end of the CDR3; the missing end is completed from the germline J gene. V gene TRBV19 combines with J gene TRBJ2-1; 7 bases agree with TRBD2. Germline CDR1 is FNHDT and CDR2 is SITEND (reference sequence). This CDR3 region has 15 residues. V lost 1 base to trimming and J lost 4 bases; unmatched junction nucleotides: 5. The CDR3 is CASSISSGGYAEQFF. The sequenced part of the CDR3 DNA is TGTGCCAGCAGTATATCTTCTGGGGGTTATGCTGAGCAGTTC. Full variable domain (missing parts from reference TRBV19 and TRBJ2-1): GGIITQTPKFLIGQEGQKLTLKCQQNFNHDTMYWYRQDSGKGLRLIYYSITENDLQKGDLSEGYDASREKKSSFSLTVTSAQKNEMAVFLCASSISSGGYAEQFFGPGTRLTVL.

Comment on this clone: Genes here carry mouse names. The CDR3 goes on 1 residue after the read ends, and that part is filled in from the germline J gene. This rearrangement joins TRBV13-1 to TRBJ2-7; 8 bases are a match to TRBD1. Germline CDR1 NSHNY, CDR2 SYGAGN. The junction had 5 bases not matched to a gene; V was cut back by 5 bases and J by 4 bases. The CDR3 totals 13 residues. CDR3 bases read: TGTGCCAGCAGGGAGGGACAGGAGTATGAACAGTAC. This codes for CASREGQEYEQY. The whole CDR3 protein reads CASREGQEYEQYF.

A word on this clone: Gene names follow the mouse nomenclature. The CDR3 end lies 1 residue beyond the end of the read and is filled in from the germline J gene. The sample contains more than one DNA sequence encoding this CDR3. The genes are TRBV2 and TRBJ2-7, with 10 bases fitting TRBD2. The CDR3 spans 15 residues. Germline CDR1 reads LGHNA; CDR2 reads YSYQKL. Unmatched junction bases numbered 3, after V lost 4 bases and J lost 0 bases. The DNA read from the CDR3 is TGTGCCAGCAGCCCCTGGACTGGGGGCTCCTATGAACAGTAC. It translates to CASSPWTGGSYEQY. The full CDR3 is CASSPWTGGSYEQYF.

About this clone: Gene names denote mouse genes. The sequenced fragment ends 1 residue before the CDR3 boundary, so the rest is inferred from the germline J gene. This rearrangement joins TRBV13-1 to TRBJ2-4; no firm D call. The CDR3 sequence is 12 residues long. V shed 0 bases and J shed 8 bases, with 7 bases lying between them. CDR1 NSHNY and CDR2 SYGAGN come from the germline V gene. CDR3 sequence: CASSDGGGTLYF. The part of the CDR3 DNA that was read is TGTGCCAGCAGTGATGGGGGAGGCACCTTGTAC.

On this clone: Each gene name is a mouse one. The CDR3 goes on 1 residue after the read ends, and that part is filled in from the germline J gene. The chain combines TRBV5 with TRBJ2-5; 9 bases fit TRBD2. The germline gives CDR1 LGHNA, CDR2 YNLKQL (reference sequence). This CDR3 is 16 amino acids long. V lost 0 bases, J lost 6 bases, and 7 bases stayed unmatched. Incomplete CDR3 DNA: TGTGCCAGCAGCCAAGATTTTTGGGGGGGCAGGGACACCCAGTAC. The encoded protein is CASSQDFWGGRDTQY. The whole CDR3 sequence reads CASSQDFWGGRDTQYF.

About this clone: All gene names here are mouse names. The sequence runs out 1 residue before the end of the CDR3; the remainder is reconstructed from the germline J gene. V usage is TRBV15 and J usage is TRBJ1-1; D ambiguous. From germline, CDR1 is SGHND and CDR2 FRSKSL. The V end lost 0 bases, the J end lost 4 bases, and 3 bases lay between the germline ends. This CDR3 region has 12 residues. CDR3 DNA, as far as it was read: TGTGCCAGCAGTTTAGCACGCACAGAAGTCTTC. This codes for CASSLARTEVF. The full CDR3 is CASSLARTEVFF. The whole variable domain, filled in from reference TRBV15 and TRBJ1-1, reads DAGVTQTPRHEVAEKGQTIILKCEPVSGHNDLFWYRQTKIQGLELLSYFRSKSLMEDGGAFKDRFKAEMLNSSFSTLKIQPTEPKDSAVYLCASSLARTEVFFGKGTRLTVV.

Notes on this clone: All gene names here are mouse names. The CDR3 end is not reached by the read, which stops 1 residue before it; the germline J gene fills it in. V is TRBV1 and J is TRBJ2-1, with 9 nucleotides matching TRBD1. The CDR3 length is 13 residues. J was trimmed by 6 bases and V by 4 bases; bases with no gene match: 1. Germline V gene sequence: CDR1 NSQYPW, CDR2 LRSPGD (reference sequence). CDR3 region: CTCSGTGVAEQFF. The CDR3 DNA, read in part, is TGCACCTGCAGTGGGACAGGGGTTGCTGAGCAGTTC.

As regards this clone: The gene names here belong to mouse. Read data end 1 residue before the CDR3 end; the end is taken from the germline J gene. This chain joins TRBV31 and TRBJ1-1, with 9 positions matching TRBD1. Germline values: CDR1 GKSSPN, CDR2 SITVG. V trimming: 3 bases; J trimming: 1 base; junction bases outside the gene matches: 0. The CDR3 loop spans 13 amino acids. Incomplete CDR3 DNA: TGTGCCTGGAGGGGACAGGGGAACACAGAAGTCTTC. Encoded protein: CAWRGQGNTEVF. The full CDR3 sequence reads CAWRGQGNTEVFF.

Only a few counts were recorded for this clone. Germline and genes: mouse. The CDR3 end falls 1 residue outside the read, so it is completed with the germline J gene. This sequence joins TRBV19 and TRBJ2-7; D is undetermined. The germline V and J ends were trimmed by 2 bases and 4 bases, with 7 bases remaining between them. The V gene's germline CDR1 is FNHDT and CDR2 SITEND (reference sequence). This CDR3 contains 12 residues. Partial CDR3 DNA: TGTGCCAGCAGTATCCACTTTTATGAACAGTAC. Translating it yields CASSIHFYEQY. The entire CDR3 protein is CASSIHFYEQYF. The variable domain in full, with the rest retrieved from reference TRBV19 and TRBJ2-7, is GGIITQTPKFLIGQEGQKLTLKCQQNFNHDTMYWYRQDSGKGLRLIYYSITENDLQKGDLSEGYDASREKKSSFSLTVTSAQKNEMAVFLCASSIHFYEQYFGPGTRLTVL.

To note about this clone: The gene names given are mouse names. Coverage ceases 1 residue before the CDR3 finishes, and the germline J gene fills in the end. The V and J genes are TRBV4 and TRBJ2-1; D not certain. The germline V gene encodes CDR1 LGHDT and CDR2 YNNKQL (reference sequence). V was trimmed by 3 bases and J by 1 base, leaving 7 bases between them. This CDR3 is built from 14 residues. Partial CDR3 DNA: TGTGCCAGCAGCTATAACAGAAACTATGCTGAGCAGTTC. This encodes CASSYNRNYAEQF. The whole CDR3 sequence is CASSYNRNYAEQFF. The whole variable domain, filled in from reference TRBV4 and TRBJ2-1, reads ETAVFQTPNYHVTQVGNEVSFNCKQTLGHDTMYWYKQDSKKLLKIMFSYNNKQLIVNETVPRRFSPQSSDKAHLNLRIKSVEPEDSAVYLCASSYNRNYAEQFFGPGTRLTVL.

Concerning this clone: All gene names here are mouse names. The CDR3 extends 1 residue past the end of the read, so its final part is completed from the germline J gene. This sample also contains other DNA sequences that code for the same CDR3. This chain connects TRBV20 to TRBJ1-1; 9 nucleotides line up with TRBD1. Trimming at V came to 3 bases and at J to 4 bases, leaving 3 bases not matched to a gene. Germline CDR1 and CDR2: GFQATS and STVNSAI. CDR3 length equals 13 residues. CDR3 amino acids: CGARQGAGTEVFF. The sequenced CDR3 bases are TGTGGTGCTAGACAGGGGGCGGGCACAGAAGTCTTC.

This clone was seen only once. Gene names refer to mouse genes. The read ends 1 residue before the CDR3 terminus; that terminus is restored from the germline J gene. The chain carries TRBV19 and TRBJ2-5, with D tentatively TRBD2 (7 bases). Per germline, CDR1 FNHDT and CDR2 SITEND (reference sequence). CDR3 length: 13 amino acids. V was shortened by 5 bases and J by 1 base, with 8 bases between the two germline ends. The CDR3 sequence: CASRGGDQDTQYF. The sequenced CDR3 bases are TGTGCCAGCAGAGGGGGGGACCAAGACACCCAGTAC.

In regard to this clone: Any gene name here is a mouse gene name. The read halts 1 residue ahead of the CDR3 end, with the missing end drawn from the germline J gene. The chain uses TRBV4 and TRBJ2-4; perhaps TRBD2 as D (5 bases). V lost 3 bases, J lost 2 bases, and 6 bases lay in between. The CDR3 length is 13 residues. The germline gives CDR1 LGHDT, CDR2 YNNKQL (reference sequence). The DNA read from the CDR3 is TGTGCCAGCAGCTACTGGGTTCAAAACACCTTGTAC. It codes for CASSYWVQNTLY. The full CDR3 is CASSYWVQNTLYF.

Of note for this clone: The gene names here belong to mouse. Coverage ceases 1 residue before the CDR3 finishes, and the germline J gene fills in the end. The chain carries TRBV13-2 and TRBJ1-4, with D possibly being TRBD1 (5 bases). The CDR3 contains 14 residues. V dropped 3 bases and J dropped 5 bases, with 11 bases sitting between them. Germline V CDR1 and CDR2: NNHNN, SYGAGS (reference sequence). Partial CDR3 DNA: TGTGCCAGCGGTGCTAGGACAAATAACGAAAGATTATTT. Translation: CASGARTNNERLF. In full, the CDR3 is CASGARTNNERLFF.

This clone came up once. Gene names and germline refer to mouse. The CDR3 end is not reached by the read, which stops 1 residue before it; the germline J gene fills it in. The chain recombines TRBV13-3 with TRBJ1-1; D may be TRBD1 (6 bases). Trimming cost V 0 bases and J 5 bases, with 8 bases left between them. In germline, CDR1 is NNHDY, CDR2 SYVADS. The CDR3 length is 13 residues. The CDR3 sequence: CASSDGGGTEVFF. Incomplete CDR3 DNA: TGTGCCAGCAGTGATGGAGGGGGGACAGAAGTCTTC.

Turning to this clone: The germline and genes are mouse ones. The CDR3 goes on 1 residue after the read ends, and that part is filled in from the germline J gene. The V and J genes are TRBV5 and TRBJ2-7; 7 bases align to TRBD2. From germline, CDR1 is LGHNA and CDR2 YNLKQL (reference sequence). CDR3 length equals 15 residues. After removal of 1 base from V and 0 bases from J, the junction contained 3 bases not matched to a gene. The sequenced part of the CDR3 DNA is TGTGCCAGCAGCCAAGCTGGGGGAAGCTCCTATGAACAGTAC. Its translation is CASSQAGGSSYEQY. The CDR3 in full is CASSQAGGSSYEQYF.

The table lists this clone with a few counts. Each gene name is a mouse one. Read data end 1 residue before the CDR3 end; the end is taken from the germline J gene. The chain is built from TRBV29 and TRBJ1-3; D remains ambiguous. Germline values: CDR1 MSHET, CDR2 SYDVDS. The germline V and J ends were trimmed by 0 bases and 0 bases, with 6 bases remaining between them. The CDR3 extends over 15 amino acids. The DNA read from the CDR3 is TGTGCTAGCAGTTTATCGCCCCTTTCTGGAAATACGCTCTAT. Residues: CASSLSPLSGNTLY. The complete CDR3 protein is CASSLSPLSGNTLYF.

A note on this clone: Mouse germline and gene names are used. Sequencing ends 1 residue short of the CDR3 end; the germline J gene provides the rest. This chain links TRBV13-3 with TRBJ2-1, with TRBD1 matching 9 bases. This CDR3 is built from 14 residues. Trimming removed 2 bases from V and 6 bases from J; junction bases left unmatched: 3. Germline-derived CDR1 and CDR2 are NNHDY and SYVADS. The CDR3 is CASSEQGAGAEQFF. CDR3 DNA, as far as it was read: TGTGCCAGCAGTGAACAGGGGGCGGGTGCTGAGCAGTTC.

This clone has just a few counts. Gene names are mouse gene names. The observed sequence ends 1 residue before the CDR3 terminus, with the missing tail filled in from the germline J gene. The V call is TRBV13-2, the J call TRBJ2-7, with no clear D. From germline, CDR1 is NNHNN and CDR2 SYGAGS (reference sequence). The CDR3 sequence is 14 residues long. Trimming took off 0 bases at V and 7 bases at J, with 14 bases between the two ends. CDR3 DNA (partial): TGTGCCAGCGGTGATGCCGGGTCGGGGAGAGAACAGTAC. It codes for CASGDAGSGREQY. The whole CDR3 reads CASGDAGSGREQYF.

There are a few counts of this clone. Mouse gene names and germline throughout. The part of the CDR3 DNA that was read is TGTGCCAGCAGCTTCGGGACAGGGGATGAACAGTAC. Translating gives CASSFGTGDEQY. The CDR3, in full, reads CASSFGTGDEQYF. V and J are TRBV4 and TRBJ2-7; 10 bases fit TRBD1. The read finishes 1 residue shy of the CDR3 end, and the germline J gene is used to complete it. Germline V gene lookup returns CDR1 LGHDT and CDR2 YNNKQL (reference sequence). The junction had 2 bases not matched to a gene; V was cut back by 4 bases and J by 5 bases. This CDR3 contains 13 residues.

Remarks on this clone: Genes and germline are mouse. The missing CDR3 end, 1 residue past where the read stops, is filled in from the germline J gene. The chain is built from TRBV2 and TRBJ1-2, with 7 bases identical to TRBD1. V was clipped by 0 bases and J by 2 bases; unmatched bases: 6. There are 16 residues in the CDR3. Germline V gene data show CDR1 as LGHNA and CDR2 as YSYQKL. The covered CDR3 bases are TGTGCCAGCAGCCAAGATAGAGGGGGCGGGAACTCCGACTACACC. Amino acids: CASSQDRGGGNSDYT. The entire CDR3 reads CASSQDRGGGNSDYTF.